This T cell receptor beta chain was recovered during a study of T cell changes during pregnancy in multiple sclerosis. A single count supports this clone. This CDR3 is 14 amino acids long. Looked up from germline, CDR1 is MNHEY and CDR2 is SMNVEV (reference sequence). The J segment lost 6 bases and the V segment lost 3 bases, leaving 8 bases of the junction unmatched. Profiling relied on immunoSEQ multiplex PCR, and the TCRdb table lists in-frame clones only, not all of them. The table lists tens of thousands of clones, over 80% of them singletons. The sample in question was CD8+ T cells from peripheral blood mononuclear cells, obtained in the third trimester of pregnancy. This TCR was sampled from a female donor in good health, enrolled as a control in a pregnancy study. The chain has TRBV27 and TRBJ2-7; TRBD1 matches at 7 bases. The CDR3 DNA is TGTGCCAGCAGTTTGGGGACAGAGCTGTTCGAGCAGTACTTC. Its translation: CASSLGTELFEQYF.